A single sample gave rise to the 27 T cell receptor beta chains below, sequenced in a study of CD8+CD57+ T cells in acquired aplastic anemia. Genomic DNA provided the template from which TCR beta VDJ and CDR3 profiles were obtained. TCRdb independently ran MiXCR on the reads; one entry per CDR3 protein. The sample includes about 400,000 distinct CDR3 sequences, about two thirds seen only once; the top ten take 3.5% to 4.5%. Sample: sorted CD4+, CD8+, or CD8+CD57+ T cells (not recorded which) from PBMCs. These receptors all stem from a human donor in good health, serving as a control.

This clonotype was found many times. The chain combines TRBV5-4 with TRBJ1-1; D is unresolved. Germline-derived CDR1 and CDR2 are SGHNT and YYREEE (reference sequence). This CDR3 region has 13 residues. Between the trimmed V and J ends, which lost 2 bases and 0 bases, there was a span of 5 bases. The CDR3 sequence is CASSFHLNTEAFF. As DNA, the CDR3 is TGTGCCAGCAGCTTTCATCTGAACACTGAAGCTTTCTTT.

Points on this clonotype: Compared with germline, one end of the junction differs, possibly owing to a read error. The CDR3: CATSTGRGLTNAQYF. CDR3 nucleotide sequence: TGTGCCACCAGCACAGGCAGGGGACTTACAAACGCGCAGTACTTT. This sequence joins TRBV15 and TRBJ2-3; possibly TRBD1 or TRBD2 for D (6 bases each). The CDR3 runs 15 residues. CDR1 and CDR2 (germline): LNHNV, YYDKDF (reference sequence).

This chain links TRBV20-1 with TRBJ2-7; D assignment may be TRBD1 or TRBD2 (7 bases each). The CDR3 runs 13 residues. Germline CDR1 is DFQATT and CDR2 is SNEGSKA (reference sequence). CDR3 in DNA: TGCAGCGTTGAACCAGGGGGGGGGAGTCAGCAGTACTTC. Translated: CSVEPGGGSQQYF.

V is TRBV10-3 and J is TRBJ2-5, with TRBD2 matching 14 bases. Germline-derived CDR1 and CDR2 are ENHRY and SYGVKD. Trimming removed 10 bases from V and 4 bases from J; junction bases left unmatched: 11. The CDR3 has 16 residues. The DNA for the CDR3 is TGTGCCACAGGGGGGACTAGCGGGAGTGGGCGAGAGACCCAGTACTTC. This gives the protein CATGGTSGSGRETQYF.

The CDR3: CASSLAEGLAHEQFF. The CDR3 DNA is TGCGCCAGCAGCTTGGCTGAGGGACTAGCCCATGAGCAGTTCTTC. The chain links TRBV5-1 to TRBJ2-1; 9 nucleotides match TRBD2. This CDR3 is 15 amino acids long. V shed 0 bases, J shed 8 bases, and the junction held 6 bases outside the gene matches. Germline V gene data show CDR1 as SGHRS and CDR2 as YFSETQ.

V is TRBV20-1 and J is TRBJ2-3, with TRBD1 matching 7 bases. Germline assignment: CDR1 DFQATT and CDR2 SNEGSKA (reference sequence). V shed 3 bases, J shed 10 bases, and the junction held 10 bases outside the gene matches. The CDR3 runs to 13 residues. The CDR3 reads CSASAGTVGSQYF. CDR3 DNA sequence: TGCAGTGCTAGTGCCGGGACAGTCGGTTCGCAGTATTTT.

The J gene is TRBJ2-1, the V gene TRBV7-9; D tentatively reads TRBD1 or TRBD2 (5 bases each). V shed 3 bases and J shed 11 bases, with 20 bases lying between them. The CDR3 sequence is 15 residues long. Germline-derived CDR1 and CDR2 are SEHNR and FQNEAQ (reference sequence). Written as DNA, the CDR3 is TGTGCCAGCAGCTTTGGGACGGCAGGGAATAATCAGCAGTTCTTC. As protein: CASSFGTAGNNQQFF.

This clonotype has a count of ten or more. The gene calls are TRBV6-2 or TRBV6-3 and TRBJ1-5; possible D gene TRBD1, 5 bases. There are 16 residues in the CDR3. V was pared by 1 base and J by 3 bases, with 13 bases between. Germline CDR1 reads MNHEY; CDR2 reads SVGEGT. The CDR3 is CASSYFHRPNNQPQHF. As DNA, the CDR3 is TGTGCCAGCAGTTACTTTCACAGGCCAAACAATCAGCCCCAGCATTTT.

This clonotype was seen a single time. The V and J genes are TRBV9 and TRBJ2-7, with D possibly TRBD2 on 5 matching bases. Trimming stripped 4 bases from V and 0 bases from J, with 11 bases between. CDR1 SGDLS and CDR2 YYNGEE come from the germline V gene. CDR3 length: 14 amino acids. CDR3 sequence (DNA): TGTGCCAGCAGCTCCGGGATAAACTCCTACGAGCAGTACTTC. Translated: CASSSGINSYEQYF.

The chain recombines TRBV7-9 with TRBJ2-7; a weak D match, TRBD2 (7 bases). CDR1 is SEHNR and CDR2 is FQNEAQ in the germline V gene (reference sequence). V was clipped by 2 bases and J by 2 bases, with 13 bases between them. The CDR3 covers 15 residues. The DNA of the CDR3 is TGTGCCAGCAGCTTACGTGGGGGGGGCCCCTACGAGCAGTACTTC. It translates to CASSLRGGGPYEQYF. The full variable domain, in which reference TRBV7-9 and TRBJ2-7 provide the parts outside the CDR3, is DTGVSQNPRHKITKRGQNVTFRCDPISEHNRLYWYRQTLGQGPEFLTYFQNEAQLEKSRLLSDRFSAERPKGSFSTLEIQRTEQGDSAMYLCASSLRGGGPYEQYFGPGTRLTVT.

This clonotype was observed at least ten times. V is TRBV6-6 and J is TRBJ1-2, with a weak D call TRBD1 (5 bases). Looked up from germline, CDR1 is MNHNY and CDR2 is SVGAGI (reference sequence). V was pared by 6 bases and J by 8 bases, with 22 bases between. The CDR3 sequence is 15 residues long. The CDR3 spells CASSLTGTQLGGYTF. The CDR3 DNA follows: TGTGCCAGCAGCTTAACCGGGACCCAACTCGGGGGCTACACCTTC.

The gene calls are TRBV10-3 and TRBJ2-5; D is ambiguous. The J call may be faulty, since TRBJ2-7 better matches the DNA end. Germline CDR1 is ENHRY and CDR2 is SYGVKD. The CDR3 extends over 13 amino acids. CDR3 in amino acids: CAIKGENYYEQYF. DNA of the CDR3: TGTGCCATCAAGGGTGAGAACTACTACGAGCAGTACTTC.

The V and J genes are TRBV6-1 and TRBJ2-1, with 14 bases aligning to TRBD2. The CDR3 is 18 residues long. With 4 bases clipped from V and 0 bases from J, the junction kept 5 bases outside the gene matches. Looked up from germline, CDR1 is MNHNS and CDR2 is SASEGT. The CDR3 DNA reads as TGTGCCAGCAGTGCGGGACTAGCGGGGGTGAGCTCCTACAATGAGCAGTTCTTC. It translates to CASSAGLAGVSSYNEQFF.

This sequence joins TRBV9 and TRBJ1-5; 7 bases are shared with TRBD1. The CDR3 is made up of 15 amino acids. J gave up 13 bases and V 4 bases, and 17 bases lay outside the gene matches. Germline CDR1 is SGDLS and CDR2 is YYNGEE. The CDR3 loop is CASSSDRADNYNQHF. The DNA for the CDR3 is TGTGCCAGCAGCTCCGACAGGGCGGACAACTACAATCAGCATTTT.

V is TRBV29-1 and J is TRBJ1-1; unclear D gene. The CDR3 is made up of 13 amino acids. V lost 7 bases and J 6 bases, leaving 18 bases between the germline ends. Germline CDR1 is SQVTM and CDR2 is ANQGSEA. The CDR3 protein is CSAEIPGWAEAFF. In nucleotides, the CDR3 is TGCAGCGCCGAAATTCCGGGTTGGGCTGAAGCTTTCTTT.

On this clonotype: One end of the junction fails to match germline, which may point to a read error. This chain links TRBV10-1 with TRBJ1-6; D gene uncertain. From germline, CDR1 is WNHNN and CDR2 SYGVQD (reference sequence). The CDR3 loop spans 12 amino acids. In nucleotides, the CDR3 is TGCGCCAGCAGTTCGGACTCTTCCCACCTCTACTTT. Translation gives CASSSDSSHLYF.

As to this clonotype: This may stem from a read error, because a much larger clone lies one nucleotide away. The chain combines TRBV5-1 with TRBJ2-3, with 7 bases that match TRBD2. The CDR3 has 14 residues. The V gene's germline CDR1 is SGHRS and CDR2 YFSETQ. J lost 4 bases, V lost 4 bases, and 6 bases had no gene match. CDR3: CASSIDGGSDTQYF. CDR3 DNA sequence: TGCGCCAGCAGCATCGACGGGGGGTCAGATACGCAGTATTTT.

The V call is TRBV29-1, the J call TRBJ1-2; D may be TRBD1 (5 bases). CDR3 length: 13 amino acids. In germline, CDR1 is SQVTM, CDR2 ANQGSEA. V was cut by 4 bases and J by 1 base, with 10 bases left in between. The CDR3 nucleotides read TGCAGCGTTGTAGGGGAGGGTAACTATGGCTACACCTTC. It is translated as CSVVGEGNYGYTF.

This clonotype came up a few times. V and J are TRBV9 and TRBJ2-7; 7 positions agree with TRBD1. The DNA end is more similar to TRBJ2-1, so the J call may be wrong. The length of the CDR3 is 15 residues. In germline, CDR1 is SGDLS, CDR2 YYNGEE. The CDR3 DNA is TGTGCCAGCAGCCCTGAGAGGGGGCACGTCGATGAGCAGTTCTTC. It encodes CASSPERGHVDEQFF.

To note about this clonotype: It may be a read error: a sequence one base away is much more abundant. The chain employs TRBV7-2 and TRBJ2-1, with D unclear. Trimming cost V 6 bases and J 14 bases, with 11 bases left between them. Germline assignment: CDR1 SGHTA and CDR2 FQGNSA. The CDR3 totals 10 residues. CDR3 DNA sequence: TGTGCCAGCAGTAGACACGAGGAGTTCTTC. It translates to CASSRHEEFF.

V usage is TRBV20-1 and J usage is TRBJ1-5; 7 bases match TRBD1. The CDR3 extends over 15 amino acids. J gave up 5 bases and V 6 bases, and 13 bases lay outside the gene matches. CDR1 and CDR2 (germline): DFQATT, SNEGSKA (reference sequence). The CDR3 spells CSAPRQGSSYQPQHF. CDR3 in DNA: TGCAGTGCGCCACGACAGGGAAGCAGCTATCAGCCCCAGCATTTT.

The chain recombines TRBV2 with TRBJ2-3; D might be TRBD2 (6 bases). CDR1 is SNHLY and CDR2 is FYNNEI in the germline V gene. The CDR3 length is 15 residues. V dropped 6 bases and J dropped 1 base, with 14 bases sitting between them. Here the CDR3 reads CASSVEGFRTDTQYF. CDR3 sequence (DNA): TGTGCCAGCAGCGTGGAGGGGTTTCGCACAGATACGCAGTATTTT.

A note on this clonotype: At one end, the junction sequence differs from germline, possibly due to a read error. The rearrangement links TRBV20-1 to TRBJ2-3; tentative D call: TRBD1 (6 bases). The V gene's germline CDR1 is DFQATT and CDR2 SNEGSKA (reference sequence). This CDR3 is 11 amino acids long. CDR3 in amino acids: CSARSGTSTDF. As DNA, the CDR3 is TGCAGTGCTAGATCTGGGACAAGCACAGATTTT.

This clonotype appeared many times. The chain uses TRBV12-3 or TRBV12-4 and TRBJ2-7; the match to TRBD2 covers 9 bases. The CDR3 is 12 residues long. The trim removed 6 bases at V and 10 bases at J, leaving 7 bases unmatched. The CDR3 DNA sequence: TGTGCCAGCAGCCGTAGCGGGGGTGGTCAGTACTTC. Translating it yields CASSRSGGGQYF.

The chain has TRBV19 and TRBJ1-1, with D uncertain. The CDR3 is made up of 14 amino acids. Between the trimmed V and J ends, which lost 7 bases and 0 bases, there was a span of 12 bases. CDR1 LNHDA and CDR2 SQIVND come from the germline V gene (reference sequence). The CDR3 sequence is CASKVRGMNTEAFF. The CDR3 nucleotides read TGTGCCAGTAAGGTTCGGGGAATGAACACTGAAGCTTTCTTT.

Notes on this clonotype: Since a much larger clone is just one base distant, this may be a read error. The CDR3 here is CASVLSLGAATEAFF. The CDR3 DNA reads as TGTGCCAGCGTCCTATCTTTGGGGGCGGCCACTGAAGCTTTCTTT. The gene calls are TRBV28 and TRBJ1-1; D perhaps matches TRBD1 (6 bases). The length of the CDR3 is 15 residues. Germline V gives CDR1 MDHEN, CDR2 SYDVKM. Trimming cost V 8 bases and J 4 bases, with 20 bases left between them. The whole variable domain, filled in from reference TRBV28 and TRBJ1-1, reads DVKVTQSSRYLVKRTGEKVFLECVQDMDHENMFWYRQDPGLGLRLIYFSYDVKMKEKGDIPEGYSVSREKKERFSLILESASTNQTSMYLCASVLSLGAATEAFFGQGTRLTVV.

This clonotype was observed at least ten times. The chain joins TRBV12-3 or TRBV12-4 to TRBJ1-3; a weak D match, TRBD1 (5 bases). Deletions cut 9 bases from V and 4 bases from J, with 10 bases between. This CDR3 has 12 residues. The CDR3 region is CASLGVGNTIYF. CDR3 sequence (DNA): TGTGCCAGTTTGGGGGTGGGAAACACCATATATTTT.